What follows are 32 T cell receptor beta chains derived from one specimen sequenced in a study of cytomegalovirus exposure and HLA in healthy donors. PCR used 60 Vbeta primers and 13 Jbeta primers. Sequencing was performed with immunoSEQ multiplex PCR; in TCRdb, only in-frame clones are kept and a portion is missing. The sample lists approximately 170,000 clones; around 79% were seen once. The sample taken for sequencing was PBMCs. The receptors were sampled from a woman aged 18-29 years in good health and CMV-seronegative.

V gene TRBV29-1 combines with J gene TRBJ2-1; 9 bases map to TRBD1. CDR1 is SQVTM, CDR2 ANQGSEA, per germline. This CDR3 is 14 amino acids long. The ends lost 4 bases at V and 8 bases at J; junction bases unmatched: 9. The CDR3 nucleotides read TGCAGCGTTGCAAGACAGGGGGGGACGGATGAGCAGTTCTTC. Protein: CSVARQGGTDEQFF.

This chain connects TRBV4-2 to TRBJ2-5; 9 bases match TRBD2. Trimming cost V 6 bases and J 0 bases; bases outside gene matches: 8. Germline CDR1 reads LGHNA; CDR2 reads YNFKEQ. The CDR3 totals 16 residues. The CDR3 sequence is CASRAWASGDQETQYF. CDR3 DNA: TGTGCCAGCAGGGCCTGGGCTAGCGGGGACCAAGAGACCCAGTACTTC.

The gene calls are TRBV7-2 and TRBJ2-7; D unclear. The CDR3 is 16 amino acids. CDR1 and CDR2 (germline): SGHTA, FQGNSA. The V end lost 3 bases, the J end lost 1 base, and 16 bases lay between the germline ends. The CDR3 loop reads CASSFGADLVSYEQYF. Here the CDR3 DNA reads TGTGCCAGCAGCTTTGGAGCAGATCTTGTATCCTACGAGCAGTACTTC.

The chain employs TRBV19 and TRBJ1-2; 11 nucleotides align to TRBD1. This CDR3 has 15 residues. The trim removed 3 bases at V and 8 bases at J, leaving 8 bases unmatched. Looked up from germline, CDR1 is LNHDA and CDR2 is SQIVND (reference sequence). CDR3 region: CASSISGQGANGYTF. The CDR3 DNA reads as TGTGCCAGTAGTATTTCTGGACAGGGGGCCAACGGCTACACCTTC. The entire variable domain, with the rest obtained from reference TRBV19 and TRBJ1-2, is as follows: DGGITQSPKYLFRKEGQNVTLSCEQNLNHDAMYWYRQDPGQGLRLIYYSQIVNDFQKGDIAEGYSVSREKKESFPLTVTSAQKNPTAFYLCASSISGQGANGYTFGSGTRLTVV.

This clone appeared a few times. J is TRBJ2-3 and V is TRBV5-4; TRBD2 agrees at 7 bases. Unmatched junction bases numbered 12, after V lost 4 bases and J lost 4 bases. The germline V gene encodes CDR1 SGHNT and CDR2 YYREEE (reference sequence). The CDR3 sequence is 16 residues long. The DNA for the CDR3 is TGTGCCAGCAGCCCGCCCAGGAGCGGGGCCTCAGATACGCAGTATTTT. Its protein is CASSPPRSGASDTQYF.

This clone was counted once. The rearrangement links TRBV11-1 to TRBJ2-4, with 10 bases matching TRBD2. Germline trimming cut 5 bases from V and 10 bases from J; bases unmatched to any gene: 8. The CDR3 totals 14 residues. CDR1 and CDR2 from the germline V gene are SGHAT and FQDESV (reference sequence). The DNA of the CDR3 is TGTGCCAGCAGCCCAAGGGCTAGCGGGGGAATTCAGTACTTC. The encoded protein is CASSPRASGGIQYF.

This clone appeared once. The chain uses TRBV6-5 and TRBJ2-7, with D maybe TRBD1 (5 bases). V was pared by 0 bases and J by 6 bases, with 9 bases between. Germline-derived CDR1 and CDR2 are MNHEY and SVGAGI. CDR3 length equals 13 residues. For the CDR3, the DNA is TGTGCCAGCAGTTACTCTAGGGGCTTCGAGCAGTACTTC. Translated: CASSYSRGFEQYF.

In this sample, this clone turned up once. The chain is built from TRBV7-8 and TRBJ2-1, with D possibly TRBD2 on 5 matching bases. Germline V gene sequence: CDR1 SGHVS, CDR2 FQNEAQ. The CDR3 sequence is 15 residues long. V lost 6 bases and J lost 4, with 16 bases in between. CDR3 nucleotide sequence: TGTGCCAGCAGGGCCGGGATTTCTACTTACAATGAGCAGTTCTTC. It specifies CASRAGISTYNEQFF.

The rearrangement links TRBV27 to TRBJ2-7; the match to TRBD2 covers 13 bases. This CDR3 contains 16 residues. Trimming cost V 4 bases and J 3 bases; bases outside gene matches: 6. CDR1 and CDR2 from the germline V gene are MNHEY and SMNVEV (reference sequence). Written as DNA, the CDR3 is TGTGCCAGCAGTTCCCCCCGGACTAGCGGGAGCTACGAGCAGTACTTC. Protein product: CASSSPRTSGSYEQYF.

V gene TRBV11-2 combines with J gene TRBJ1-5; D is undetermined. Germline V CDR1 and CDR2: SGHAT, FQNNGV. The CDR3 covers 15 residues. Trimming shortened V by 2 bases and J by 3 bases, and 11 bases separated the two germline ends. CDR3 loop: CASSLSSRPNQPQHF. The CDR3 nucleotides read TGTGCCAGCAGCTTATCGAGCCGCCCCAATCAGCCCCAGCATTTT. The full variable domain, in which reference TRBV11-2 and TRBJ1-5 provide the parts outside the CDR3, is EAGVAQSPRYKIIEKRQSVAFWCNPISGHATLYWYQQILGQGPKLLIQFQNNGVVDDSQLPKDRFSAERLKGVDSTLKIQPAKLEDSAVYLCASSLSSRPNQPQHFGDGTRLSIL.

The chain combines TRBV28 with TRBJ2-2, with D perhaps matching TRBD2 (5 bases). The germline gives CDR1 MDHEN, CDR2 SYDVKM. The length of the CDR3 is 15 residues. V gave up 2 bases and J gave up 3 bases, with 10 bases separating them. CDR3 sequence: CASSLISGYTGELFF. The CDR3 coding sequence is TGTGCCAGCAGTTTAATAAGCGGATACACCGGGGAGCTGTTTTTT. Full variable domain (outside the CDR3, taken from reference TRBV28 and TRBJ2-2): DVKVTQSSRYLVKRTGEKVFLECVQDMDHENMFWYRQDPGLGLRLIYFSYDVKMKEKGDIPEGYSVSREKKERFSLILESASTNQTSMYLCASSLISGYTGELFFGEGSRLTVL.

The chain has TRBV6-1 and TRBJ2-2; D might be TRBD2 (6 bases). This CDR3 contains 14 residues. Germline V gene sequence: CDR1 MNHNS, CDR2 SASEGT. V lost 10 bases and J 1 base, leaving 13 bases between the germline ends. CDR3 nucleotide sequence: TGTGCCACCGACACCGGGGGGAACACCGGGGAGCTGTTTTTT. It encodes CATDTGGNTGELFF.

This clone was observed a handful of times. The CDR3 loop is CASSPVPTDTQYF. The CDR3 DNA is TGTGCCAGCAGCCCGGTCCCCACAGATACGCAGTATTTT. The gene calls are TRBV11-2 and TRBJ2-3; D call uncertain. Trimming took off 5 bases at V and 2 bases at J, with 8 bases between the two ends. CDR3 length: 13 residues. Germline V lookup: CDR1 SGHAT, CDR2 FQNNGV.

This chain uses TRBV15 with TRBJ2-7; perhaps TRBD1 as D (6 bases). Germline V gene lookup returns CDR1 LNHNV and CDR2 YYDKDF (reference sequence). Between the trimmed V and J ends, which lost 8 bases and 1 base, there was a span of 9 bases. The CDR3 length is 12 residues. CDR3 region: CATADSSYEQYF. As DNA, the CDR3 is TGTGCCACCGCGGACAGTTCCTACGAGCAGTACTTC.

The chain employs TRBV27 and TRBJ1-5; D remains unclear. The CDR3 contains 16 residues. Germline CDR1 MNHEY, CDR2 SMNVEV (reference sequence). V lost 0 bases, J lost 3 bases, and 12 bases lay in between. The CDR3 region has the DNA TGTGCCAGCAGTTTATCGGTAGACTCCCCCAATCAGCCCCAGCATTTT. This gives the protein CASSLSVDSPNQPQHF.

The V and J genes are TRBV28 and TRBJ1-4, with 9 bases fitting TRBD1. V gave up 6 bases and J gave up 7 bases; unmatched junction bases: 12. This CDR3 region has 16 residues. The germline CDR1 and CDR2 sequences are MDHEN and SYDVKM. The CDR3 loop is CASRQVGTGQGEKLFF. DNA of the CDR3: TGTGCCAGCAGGCAGGTTGGGACAGGGCAAGGTGAAAAACTGTTTTTT.

J is TRBJ2-6 and V is TRBV5-1; 7 bases are a match to TRBD1. J lost 1 base, V lost 0 bases, and 1 base had no gene match. Germline loops: CDR1 SGHRS, CDR2 YFSETQ. The CDR3 contains 16 residues. CDR3 coding DNA: TGCGCCAGCAGCTTGGGGGGACAGTCTGGGGCCAACGTCCTGACTTTC. Protein sequence: CASSLGGQSGANVLTF.

This clone is a singleton in its sample. The rearrangement links TRBV28 to TRBJ2-7; TRBD2 is a possible D gene (7 bases). CDR1 is MDHEN and CDR2 is SYDVKM in the germline V gene. The V end was cut by 7 bases, the J end by 1 base, with 17 bases between. This CDR3 has 15 amino acids. The CDR3 here is CASMTRGASSYEQYF. The CDR3 DNA reads as TGTGCCAGCATGACCCGGGGGGCTTCTTCCTACGAGCAGTACTTC.

The chain is built from TRBV19 and TRBJ1-4, with TRBD1 as a possible D gene (6 bases). V lost 0 bases, J lost 3 bases, and 11 bases lay in between. The CDR3 is 16 residues long. Per germline, CDR1 LNHDA and CDR2 SQIVND (reference sequence). The CDR3 sequence: CASSIDHRVANEKLFF. In DNA, the CDR3 is TGTGCCAGTAGTATAGACCACAGGGTGGCTAATGAAAAACTGTTTTTT.

The chain uses TRBV9 and TRBJ2-3; no clear D. From germline, CDR1 is SGDLS and CDR2 YYNGEE. The CDR3 sequence is 15 residues long. V shed 2 bases and J shed 0 bases, with 10 bases lying between them. The CDR3 is CASSVQDLSTDTQYF. The CDR3 nucleotides are TGTGCCAGCAGCGTTCAGGATCTTAGCACAGATACGCAGTATTTT.

This chain links TRBV27 with TRBJ2-2; D gene unclear. Per germline, CDR1 MNHEY and CDR2 SMNVEV (reference sequence). The CDR3 has 11 residues. Trimming stripped 3 bases from V and 6 bases from J, with 2 bases between. The CDR3 DNA sequence: TGTGCCAGCAGTTTCGCCGGGGAGCTGTTTTTT. It is translated as CASSFAGELFF.

The chain combines TRBV9 with TRBJ2-1, with 10 nucleotides matching TRBD2. Losses at the gene ends were 3 bases for V and 7 bases for J; bases not matched to a gene: 7. Germline V gives CDR1 SGDLS, CDR2 YYNGEE. This CDR3 spans 15 amino acids. CDR3 loop: CASSAASGSYNEQFF. The CDR3 DNA is TGTGCCAGCAGCGCCGCTAGCGGGAGTTATAATGAGCAGTTCTTC.

The V call is TRBV18, the J call TRBJ1-1; 10 bases line up with TRBD1. J gave up 12 bases and V 2 bases, and 3 bases lay outside the gene matches. Germline-derived CDR1 and CDR2 are KGHSH and LQKENI. CDR3 length: 12 residues. CDR3 in DNA: TGTGCCAGCTCACCAGAGGGACAGGGGTCTTTCTTT. Amino acid sequence: CASSPEGQGSFF.

This chain joins TRBV19 and TRBJ2-1; TRBD1 aligns across 9 bases. Trimming cost V 0 bases and J 9 bases; bases outside gene matches: 18. The CDR3 covers 19 residues. The germline V gene has CDR1 LNHDA and CDR2 SQIVND (reference sequence). This CDR3 reads CASSIDPFTGGVGLGEQFF. The CDR3 nucleotides read TGTGCCAGTAGTATAGATCCGTTCACAGGGGGCGTAGGCTTGGGTGAGCAGTTCTTC.

The chain links TRBV6-1 to TRBJ2-7; 7 bases agree with TRBD2. Per germline, CDR1 MNHNS and CDR2 SASEGT. The CDR3 extends over 15 amino acids. Trimming cost V 9 bases and J 4 bases; bases outside gene matches: 15. The CDR3 coding sequence is TGTGCCAGTAACCCCGCGGGAGTGGTATCTTACGAGCAGTACTTC. Encoded protein: CASNPAGVVSYEQYF.

CDR3 loop: CASSQDTTPTNEKLFF. Here the CDR3 DNA reads TGTGCCAGCAGCCAAGATACAACACCAACTAATGAAAAACTGTTTTTT. The V and J genes are TRBV4-2 and TRBJ1-4; D is ambiguous. The CDR3 is made up of 16 amino acids. The V gene's germline CDR1 is LGHNA and CDR2 YNFKEQ. Trimming removed 0 bases at V and 0 bases at J, with 8 bases between.

The chain employs TRBV4-2 and TRBJ2-3; a possible D gene is TRBD1 (5 bases). The germline V and J ends were trimmed by 0 bases and 9 bases, with 16 bases remaining between them. CDR1 and CDR2 (germline): LGHNA, YNFKEQ. This CDR3 comprises 15 residues. The CDR3 loop reads CASSQEQELAGTQYF. Here the CDR3 DNA reads TGTGCCAGCAGCCAAGAACAGGAGCTGGCTGGGACGCAGTATTTT.

The chain couples TRBV7-9 to TRBJ2-1, with 8 bases aligning to TRBD2. The CDR3 has 17 residues. After removal of 3 bases from V and 3 bases from J, the junction contained 10 bases not matched to a gene. Germline V gene lookup returns CDR1 SEHNR and CDR2 FQNEAQ (reference sequence). The DNA of the CDR3 is TGTGCCAGCAGCTTGTTTACGATGAGCGGGGGCTACAATGAGCAGTTCTTC. Amino acids: CASSLFTMSGGYNEQFF.

The CDR3 nucleotides are TGCGCCAGCAGCCGACAGGTCCCAGATACGCAGTATTTT. It yields the protein CASSRQVPDTQYF. This chain connects TRBV10-1 to TRBJ2-3, with D tentatively TRBD1 (6 bases). CDR3 size: 13 residues. V gave up 6 bases and J gave up 4 bases, with 11 bases separating them. Per germline, CDR1 WNHNN and CDR2 SYGVQD (reference sequence).

V and J are TRBV28 and TRBJ1-2; TRBD1 might be the D (5 bases). Trimming removed 2 bases from V and 8 bases from J, with 21 bases in between. CDR1 and CDR2 (germline): MDHEN, SYDVKM. This CDR3 has 16 residues. In DNA form, the CDR3 reads TGTGCCAGCAGTTTACGAATGGTAGGACCTTCAGGGGGCTACACCTTC. Protein sequence: CASSLRMVGPSGGYTF.

The chain employs TRBV19 and TRBJ2-3; perhaps TRBD1 as D (5 bases). The V and J ends lost 1 base and 0 bases respectively, with 8 bases between them. This CDR3 spans 15 amino acids. The germline V gene encodes CDR1 LNHDA and CDR2 SQIVND (reference sequence). This chain's CDR3 is CASSIGAGSTDTQYF. The DNA of the CDR3 is TGTGCCAGTAGTATAGGGGCAGGGAGCACAGATACGCAGTATTTT.

In this sample, this clone turned up once. The rearrangement uses TRBV7-9 and TRBJ2-1, with D perhaps matching TRBD1 (5 bases). Looked up from germline, CDR1 is SEHNR and CDR2 is FQNEAQ (reference sequence). The CDR3 extends over 14 amino acids. V lost 5 bases, J lost 8 bases, and 16 bases lay in between. The CDR3 here is CASSPEQGSHEQFF. In DNA form, the CDR3 reads TGTGCCAGCAGCCCAGAGCAGGGTTCGCATGAGCAGTTCTTC.